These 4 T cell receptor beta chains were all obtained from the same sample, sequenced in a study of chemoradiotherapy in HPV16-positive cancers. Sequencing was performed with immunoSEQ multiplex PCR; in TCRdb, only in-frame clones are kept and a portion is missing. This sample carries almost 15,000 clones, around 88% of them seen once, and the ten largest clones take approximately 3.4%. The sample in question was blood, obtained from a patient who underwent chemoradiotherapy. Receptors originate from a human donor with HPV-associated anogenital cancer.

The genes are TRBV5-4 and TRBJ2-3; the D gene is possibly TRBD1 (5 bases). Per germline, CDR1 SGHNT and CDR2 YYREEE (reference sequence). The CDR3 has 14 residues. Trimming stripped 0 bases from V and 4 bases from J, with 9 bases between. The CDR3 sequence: CASSLGRDADTQYF. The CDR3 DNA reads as TGTGCCAGCAGCTTGGGCAGGGATGCAGATACGCAGTATTTT.

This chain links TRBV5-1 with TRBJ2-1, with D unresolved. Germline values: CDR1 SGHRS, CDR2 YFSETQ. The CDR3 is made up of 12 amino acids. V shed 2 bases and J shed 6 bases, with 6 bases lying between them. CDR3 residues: CASSLQFNEQFF. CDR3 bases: TGCGCCAGCAGCTTACAATTCAATGAGCAGTTCTTC.

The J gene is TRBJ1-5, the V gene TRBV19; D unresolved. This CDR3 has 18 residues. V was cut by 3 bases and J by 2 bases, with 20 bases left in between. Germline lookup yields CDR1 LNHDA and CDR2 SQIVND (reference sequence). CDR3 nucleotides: TGTGCCAGTAGTATTTCGTTAGGAGGAGGATATGGCAATCAGCCCCAGCATTTT. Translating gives CASSISLGGGYGNQPQHF.

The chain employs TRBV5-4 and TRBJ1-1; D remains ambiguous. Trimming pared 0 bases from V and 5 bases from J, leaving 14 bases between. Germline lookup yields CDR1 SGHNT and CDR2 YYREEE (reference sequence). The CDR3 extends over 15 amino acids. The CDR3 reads CASSLGRNRVTEAFF. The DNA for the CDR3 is TGTGCCAGCAGCTTGGGCAGGAACCGTGTGACTGAAGCTTTCTTT.